These 10 T cell receptor beta chains were sequenced from one sample in a study of blood T cell repertoires in COVID-19. The assay was immunoSEQ multiplex PCR, and TCRdb's table has in-frame clones only and misses some. The sample carries tens of thousands of clones, approximately 86% recorded once. Input material: peripheral blood. The receptors derive from a man aged 65 to 79 with acute or convalescent COVID-19.

This rearrangement joins TRBV19 to TRBJ1-2; possible D gene TRBD1, 5 bases. CDR3 length: 14 amino acids. CDR1 and CDR2 (germline): LNHDA, SQIVND (reference sequence). The V and J ends lost 5 bases and 8 bases respectively, with 18 bases between them. In DNA, the CDR3 is TGTGCCAGTAGTCCCTGGACACCCTCAGGGGGCTACACCTTC. Protein product: CASSPWTPSGGYTF.

This chain joins TRBV19 and TRBJ2-5, with a weak D call TRBD2 (6 bases). This CDR3 contains 16 residues. Germline V CDR1 and CDR2: LNHDA, SQIVND (reference sequence). V gave up 7 bases and J gave up 4 bases, with 22 bases separating them. CDR3 sequence: CASTPIWGGAVETQYF. The CDR3 nucleotides are TGTGCCAGTACCCCCATCTGGGGAGGAGCAGTAGAGACCCAGTACTTC.

V gene TRBV11-2 combines with J gene TRBJ2-2; 11 nucleotides agree with TRBD1. The ends lost 0 bases at V and 0 bases at J; junction bases unmatched: 9. CDR3 length: 20 amino acids. Germline V lookup: CDR1 SGHAT, CDR2 FQNNGV. CDR3 amino acids: CASSLDLGQGVSTNTGELFF. The CDR3 DNA sequence: TGTGCCAGCAGCTTAGATCTGGGACAGGGGGTCTCGACGAACACCGGGGAGCTGTTTTTT.

The chain combines TRBV4-3 with TRBJ2-1; 7 nucleotides agree with TRBD2. The V and J ends lost 0 bases and 3 bases, in that order; junction bases with no gene match: 8. The CDR3 sequence is 17 residues long. CDR1 LGHNA and CDR2 YSLEER come from the germline V gene. The CDR3 sequence: CASSQDFGLADYNEQFF. DNA of the CDR3: TGCGCCAGCAGCCAAGATTTCGGGCTAGCGGACTACAATGAGCAGTTCTTC.

V is TRBV27 and J is TRBJ2-1; 11 nucleotides line up with TRBD2. CDR3 size: 14 residues. From germline, CDR1 is MNHEY and CDR2 SMNVEV (reference sequence). V trimming: 3 bases; J trimming: 6 bases; junction bases outside the gene matches: 1. This chain's CDR3 is CASSFSGGANEQFF. The CDR3 nucleotides are TGTGCCAGCAGTTTTAGCGGGGGGGCCAATGAGCAGTTCTTC.

The chain links TRBV7-8 to TRBJ2-1, with 11 bases fitting TRBD2. V was pared by 2 bases and J by 7 bases, with 7 bases of the junction left unmatched. This CDR3 spans 16 amino acids. Germline assignment: CDR1 SGHVS and CDR2 FQNEAQ. The CDR3 protein is CASSLTVAGGWNEQFF. In nucleotides, the CDR3 is TGTGCCAGCAGCTTAACTGTAGCGGGAGGGTGGAATGAGCAGTTCTTC.

V gene TRBV7-9 combines with J gene TRBJ1-3, with D uncertain. The CDR3 is 12 amino acids. V was pared by 5 bases and J by 9 bases, with 11 bases between. Germline V CDR1 and CDR2: SEHNR, FQNEAQ (reference sequence). CDR3 loop: CASSPSGGTIYF. The DNA of the CDR3 is TGTGCCAGCAGCCCGAGTGGTGGCACCATATATTTT. The full variable domain, in which reference TRBV7-9 and TRBJ1-3 provide the parts outside the CDR3, is DTGVSQNPRHKITKRGQNVTFRCDPISEHNRLYWYRQTLGQGPEFLTYFQNEAQLEKSRLLSDRFSAERPKGSFSTLEIQRTEQGDSAMYLCASSPSGGTIYFGEGSWLTVV.

The chain carries TRBV6-5 and TRBJ1-3; TRBD1 might be the D (5 bases). Trimming took 5 bases from V and 0 from J, leaving 11 bases between them. CDR1 is MNHEY, CDR2 SVGAGI, per germline. This CDR3 has 15 residues. The CDR3, as DNA: TGTGCCAGCAGTCTCGGGGGTTTCTCTGGAAACACCATATATTTT. Residues: CASSLGGFSGNTIYF.

This clone was seen only once. The rearrangement joins TRBV7-9 to TRBJ2-7; D unresolved. V gave up 2 bases and J gave up 3 bases, with 8 bases separating them. This CDR3 is 13 amino acids long. In germline, CDR1 is SEHNR, CDR2 FQNEAQ (reference sequence). The CDR3 coding sequence is TGTGCCAGCAGCTTATTGACGGGCTACGAGCAGTACTTC. Translating gives CASSLLTGYEQYF.

This clone was counted between two and nine times. V gene TRBV9 combines with J gene TRBJ2-1; D ambiguous. Germline values: CDR1 SGDLS, CDR2 YYNGEE. This CDR3 has 15 residues. Trimming left V 0 bases short and J 0 bases short, with 7 bases between. CDR3 loop: CASSVAANSYNEQFF. The DNA of the CDR3 is TGTGCCAGCAGCGTAGCTGCTAACTCCTACAATGAGCAGTTCTTC.